These T cell receptor beta chains were read from a single sample in a study of cytomegalovirus exposure and HLA in healthy donors. Clones were read by immunoSEQ multiplex PCR, and TCRdb kept only the in-frame ones, dropping some. The sample yields some 150,000 clones, roughly 80% seen once. The sequenced sample consisted of PBMCs. These receptors all stem from a female donor in good health and CMV-seronegative. Both conserved end residues are part of each CDR3. Fields, in order: clone size, J gene, D gene, V gene, CDR3 protein, CDR3 DNA. The D gene is left open where the match is weak. Rows give clone size only sometimes, using once, few, many, or a class for an expanded clone.

.,TRBJ2-7,TRBD1,TRBV7-3,CASSLTPGQGADEQYF,TGTGCCAGCAGCTTAACACCGGGACAGGGGGCCGACGAGCAGTACTTC
few,TRBJ2-7,TRBD1,TRBV19,CASSIRTGGLYEQYF,TGTGCCAGTAGTATACGGACAGGGGGTCTCTACGAGCAGTACTTC
.,TRBJ2-2,.,TRBV30,CAWSARTVRNTGELFF,TGTGCCTGGAGTGCCCGGACAGTCCGGAACACCGGGGAGCTGTTTTTT
.,TRBJ1-5,TRBD1,TRBV7-2,CASSPGQGNQPQHF,TGTGCCAGCAGCCCTGGACAGGGGAATCAGCCCCAGCATTTT
few,TRBJ1-2,.,TRBV7-7,CASSSPGDRYTF,TGTGCCAGCAGCTCACCGGGAGACCGCTACACCTTC
.,TRBJ1-2,.,TRBV28,CASSPTGSNYGYTF,TGTGCCAGCAGTCCCACAGGGAGTAACTATGGCTACACCTTC
.,TRBJ2-5,.,TRBV30,CAWSVLSAGGTQYF,TGTGCCTGGAGTGTACTATCGGCAGGAGGGACCCAGTACTTC
.,TRBJ2-2,.,TRBV28,CASSFAQGPGELFF,TGTGCCAGCAGTTTCGCCCAGGGCCCCGGGGAGCTGTTTTTT
.,TRBJ2-1,TRBD2,TRBV30,CAWSVGGRAVFF,TGTGCCTGGAGTGTTGGCGGGAGGGCCGTGTTCTTC
.,TRBJ2-7,TRBD2,TRBV10-3,CAISEPSLTSGPYEQYF,TGTGCCATCAGTGAGCCCTCACTGACTAGCGGGCCCTACGAGCAGTACTTC
.,TRBJ2-5,TRBD2,TRBV27,CASRSQDGGGRETQYF,TGTGCCAGCAGATCCCAAGACGGGGGGGGCAGAGAGACCCAGTACTTC
.,TRBJ2-5,TRBD2,TRBV27,CASSMGSGMGETQYF,TGTGCCAGCAGTATGGGTAGCGGGATGGGAGAGACCCAGTACTTC
.,TRBJ1-2,TRBD1,TRBV6-1,CASSESWDRGIDGYTF,TGTGCCAGCAGTGAGTCTTGGGACAGGGGGATAGATGGCTACACCTTC
.,TRBJ1-1,.,TRBV6-5,CASSYPTAEAFF,TGTGCCAGCAGTTACCCGACAGCTGAAGCTTTCTTT
.,TRBJ1-2,TRBD1,TRBV28,CASSLMAGGMNYGYTF,TGTGCCAGCAGTTTAATGGCAGGGGGAATGAACTATGGCTACACCTTC
.,TRBJ1-1,TRBD1,TRBV2,CASSELQGLGTEAFF,TGTGCCAGCAGTGAATTACAGGGGTTGGGCACTGAAGCTTTCTTT
.,TRBJ2-1,TRBD2,TRBV10-2,CASSEWAGAYYNEQFF,TGCGCCAGCAGTGAGTGGGCGGGAGCGTATTACAATGAGCAGTTCTTC
.,TRBJ1-4,.,TRBV7-9,CASSLAVYGATNEKLFF,TGTGCCAGCAGCTTAGCGGTTTACGGAGCAACTAATGAAAAACTGTTTTTT
few,TRBJ1-2,.,TRBV29-1,CSVEDYRTATYGYTF,TGCAGCGTTGAAGATTATCGGACAGCCACCTATGGCTACACCTTC
.,TRBJ2-3,TRBD2,TRBV28,CASSLAGGPDTQYF,TGTGCCAGCAGTCTAGCGGGAGGACCAGATACGCAGTATTTT
.,TRBJ1-2,.,TRBV4-1,CASSQVDTPDTSYGYTF,TGCGCCAGCAGCCAGGTTGATACTCCGGACACATCCTATGGCTACACCTTC
.,TRBJ2-7,.,TRBV9,CASSVGGSLTYEQYF,TGTGCCAGCAGCGTAGGCGGTAGTTTGACCTACGAGCAGTACTTC
.,TRBJ1-6,TRBD1,TRBV28,CASRIMTGDSPLHF,TGTGCCAGCAGGATAATGACAGGGGATTCACCCCTCCACTTT
.,TRBJ1-1,.,TRBV28,CASSLQDGMNTEAFF,TGTGCCAGCAGTTTACAGGACGGGATGAACACTGAAGCTTTCTTT
few,TRBJ2-3,.,TRBV28,CASRRSGSTDTQYF,TGTGCCAGCAGGAGAAGCGGGAGCACAGATACGCAGTATTTT
few,TRBJ2-7,TRBD2,TRBV6-4,CASTSGVSYEQYF,TGTGCCAGCACTAGCGGGGTTTCCTACGAGCAGTACTTC
once,TRBJ2-7,.,TRBV6-6,CASSYLELNEQYF,TGTGCCAGCAGTTACCTCGAACTTAACGAGCAGTACTTC
few,TRBJ2-1,.,TRBV28,CASSFSYNEQFF,TGTGCCAGCAGTTTTTCTTACAATGAGCAGTTCTTC
.,TRBJ2-7,TRBD2,TRBV27,CASSITSGGTYEQYF,TGTGCCAGCAGTATAACTAGCGGGGGTACCTACGAGCAGTACTTC
.,TRBJ1-1,.,TRBV11-2,CASSLKGLNTEAFF,TGTGCCAGCAGCTTGAAGGGGCTGAACACTGAAGCTTTCTTT
.,TRBJ2-1,TRBD1,TRBV12-5,CASGTSGGLLNEQFF,TGTGCTAGTGGGACATCAGGGGGCTTGCTCAATGAGCAGTTCTTC
.,TRBJ2-5,.,TRBV5-4,CASSFVNGVQETQYF,TGTGCCAGCAGCTTCGTGAACGGGGTTCAAGAGACCCAGTACTTC
.,TRBJ1-5,TRBD1,TRBV6-5,CASGGTGGQPQHF,TGTGCCAGTGGCGGGACAGGGGGTCAGCCCCAGCATTTT
.,TRBJ2-7,TRBD1,TRBV5-1,CASSSPRGQTSYEQYF,TGCGCCAGCAGCTCCCCTCGGGGACAGACCTCCTACGAGCAGTACTTC
.,TRBJ2-1,TRBD2,TRBV11-2,CASSLESSGVYNEQFF,TGTGCCAGCAGCTTAGAGTCTAGCGGAGTATACAATGAGCAGTTCTTC
few,TRBJ2-5,.,TRBV5-1,CASSLGTGRQETQYF,TGCGCCAGCAGCTTGGGAACAGGAAGGCAAGAGACCCAGTACTTC
few,TRBJ1-1,.,TRBV6-5,CASSPTGTLNTEAFF,TGTGCCAGCAGTCCGACAGGTACTTTGAACACTGAAGCTTTCTTT
.,TRBJ1-1,.,TRBV19,CASSALGGLNTEAFF,TGTGCCAGTAGTGCCTTAGGGGGACTGAACACTGAAGCTTTCTTT
.,TRBJ1-2,.,TRBV29-1,CSVTNMNNYGYTF,TGCAGCGTTACTAATATGAATAACTATGGCTACACCTTC
once,TRBJ2-1,TRBD2,TRBV9,CASSVGLAGYNEQFF,TGTGCCAGCAGCGTAGGACTAGCGGGCTACAATGAGCAGTTCTTC
.,TRBJ2-7,TRBD2,TRBV19,CASSRAGVYEQYF,TGTGCCAGTAGTCGAGCGGGAGTGTACGAGCAGTACTTC
once,TRBJ2-1,TRBD2,TRBV27,CASSLTPSGINEQFF,TGTGCCAGCAGTTTAACTCCTAGCGGGATCAATGAGCAGTTCTTC
.,TRBJ2-3,.,TRBV7-2,CASSLVTGWDTQYF,TGTGCCAGCAGCTTAGTTACAGGGTGGGATACGCAGTATTTT
once,TRBJ2-2,.,TRBV7-3,CASSITGGTGELFF,TGTGCCAGCAGCATCACCGGGGGCACCGGGGAGCTGTTTTTT
.,TRBJ2-3,TRBD2,TRBV7-9,CASSPGTSEGSTDTQYF,TGTGCCAGCAGTCCCGGGACTAGCGAGGGCTCCACAGATACGCAGTATTTT
.,TRBJ2-7,TRBD1,TRBV30,CASQGQPLEQYF,TGTGCCTCACAGGGACAGCCGCTCGAGCAGTACTTC
.,TRBJ1-1,.,TRBV9,CASGGMNTEAFF,TGTGCCAGCGGGGGGATGAACACTGAAGCTTTCTTT
.,TRBJ1-5,.,TRBV30,CAWNGANSNQPQHF,TGTGCCTGGAATGGGGCTAATAGCAATCAGCCCCAGCATTTT
.,TRBJ2-3,TRBD2,TRBV6-6,CASSQLAGSTDTQYF,TGTGCCAGCAGTCAACTAGCGGGGAGCACAGATACGCAGTATTTT
.,TRBJ1-5,.,TRBV11-2,CASSPTPDPRGPQHF,TGTGCCAGCAGCCCTACCCCGGACCCCCGGGGGCCCCAGCATTTT
.,TRBJ2-1,TRBD2,TRBV5-4,CASSLGLRGTYNEQFF,TGTGCCAGCAGCTTGGGATTGCGGGGGACTTACAATGAGCAGTTCTTC
few,TRBJ2-3,TRBD1,TRBV6-4,CASSALGQGPLGDTQYF,TGTGCCAGCAGTGCCTTGGGACAGGGCCCTCTTGGGGATACGCAGTATTTT
.,TRBJ2-1,.,TRBV5-1,CASSRDSSYNEQFF,TGCGCCAGCAGCAGGGACTCCTCCTACAATGAGCAGTTCTTC
.,TRBJ2-5,TRBD1,TRBV28,CASSLNRGKETQYF,TGTGCCAGCAGTTTAAACAGGGGGAAAGAGACCCAGTACTTC
.,TRBJ2-2,TRBD2,TRBV7-6,CASSLRAGGFTGELFF,TGTGCCAGCAGCTTACGAGCGGGGGGTTTCACCGGGGAGCTGTTTTTT